This is a list of T cell receptor beta chains from one sample in a study of cytomegalovirus exposure and HLA in healthy donors. Profiling relied on immunoSEQ multiplex PCR, and the TCRdb table lists in-frame clones only, not all of them. Of about 55,000 clones in the sample, 60% to 80% are singletons; the top ten hold around 2.6%. Sequencing was performed on PBMCs. These receptors were obtained from a female donor in good health and CMV-seronegative. Each CDR3 is given with its conserved first and last residue. The D gene is left open where the match is weak. Size values are once, few and many counts, or a class for expanded clones, and some rows have none.

j_gene: TRBJ2-4
d_gene: TRBD1
v_gene: TRBV4-1
abundance: -
CDR3nt: TGCGCCAGCAGCCAGGCCGGGACAGGAGCAAGAGAAGCCAAAAACATTCAGTACTTC
CDR3aa: CASSQAGTGAREAKNIQYF

j_gene: TRBJ2-3
d_gene: -
v_gene: TRBV27
abundance: -
CDR3nt: TGTGCCAGCAGTCTGCGGAACACAGATACGCAGTATTTT
CDR3aa: CASSLRNTDTQYF

j_gene: TRBJ2-2
d_gene: -
v_gene: TRBV19
abundance: -
CDR3nt: TGTGCCAGTTCAAGGGGTTCGAACACCGGGGAGCTGTTTTTT
CDR3aa: CASSRGSNTGELFF

j_gene: TRBJ1-1
d_gene: TRBD1
v_gene: TRBV18
abundance: -
CDR3nt: TGTGCCAGCTCAAGACAGGGGACCTTCATGAACACTGAAGCTTTCTTT
CDR3aa: CASSRQGTFMNTEAFF

j_gene: TRBJ2-3
d_gene: -
v_gene: TRBV5-1
abundance: -
CDR3nt: TGCGCCAGCAGCTTCGCAGATACGCAGTATTTT
CDR3aa: CASSFADTQYF

j_gene: TRBJ1-1
d_gene: -
v_gene: TRBV7-3
abundance: once
CDR3nt: TGTGCCAGCAGCCCTCGTGGGGGGGCAACTGAAGCTTTCTTT
CDR3aa: CASSPRGGATEAFF

j_gene: TRBJ2-1
d_gene: -
v_gene: TRBV7-2
abundance: -
CDR3nt: TGTGCCAGCAGCTTAGGTCGTGGAGCATCTGAGCAGTTCTTC
CDR3aa: CASSLGRGASEQFF

j_gene: TRBJ2-7
d_gene: TRBD2
v_gene: TRBV7-2
abundance: -
CDR3nt: TGTGCCAGCAGCTTAGGCGGGGGGACCCTGTACGAGCAGTACTTC
CDR3aa: CASSLGGGTLYEQYF

j_gene: TRBJ2-7
d_gene: TRBD1
v_gene: TRBV6-1
abundance: once
CDR3nt: TGTGCCAGCAGCCGGACAGGGGGCGGGTACGAGCAGTACTTC
CDR3aa: CASSRTGGGYEQYF

j_gene: TRBJ1-4
d_gene: TRBD1
v_gene: TRBV28
abundance: -
CDR3nt: TGTGCCAGCACAACCGAAGGGGGCTATTATGAAAAACTGTTTTTT
CDR3aa: CASTTEGGYYEKLFF

j_gene: TRBJ2-5
d_gene: TRBD1
v_gene: TRBV10-3
abundance: -
CDR3nt: TGTGCCACGTCGACAGGGAAAGAGACCCAGTACTTC
CDR3aa: CATSTGKETQYF

j_gene: TRBJ1-6
d_gene: -
v_gene: TRBV5-1
abundance: -
CDR3nt: TGCGCCAGCAGTTACAGCAGCTCCTATAATTCACCCCTCCACTTT
CDR3aa: CASSYSSSYNSPLHF

j_gene: TRBJ2-1
d_gene: TRBD1
v_gene: TRBV19
abundance: -
CDR3nt: TGTGCCAGTAGTCTTAAGGACAGGGGGCCCTACAATGAGCAGTTCTTC
CDR3aa: CASSLKDRGPYNEQFF

j_gene: TRBJ2-7
d_gene: TRBD2
v_gene: TRBV29-1
abundance: -
CDR3nt: TGCAGCGTAACTAGCGGGACCTACGAGCAGTACTTC
CDR3aa: CSVTSGTYEQYF

j_gene: TRBJ2-3
d_gene: TRBD1
v_gene: TRBV5-1
abundance: -
CDR3nt: TGCGCCAGCAAGAGACAGGGGAGCACAGATACGCAGTATTTT
CDR3aa: CASKRQGSTDTQYF

j_gene: TRBJ1-1
d_gene: -
v_gene: TRBV7-9
abundance: -
CDR3nt: TGTGCCAGCAGCTTAGCAGGGGACACTGAAGCTTTCTTT
CDR3aa: CASSLAGDTEAFF

j_gene: TRBJ1-2
d_gene: -
v_gene: TRBV28
abundance: -
CDR3nt: TGTGCCAGCAGCACTCCTCTCTCTTCGTATGGCTACACCTTC
CDR3aa: CASSTPLSSYGYTF

j_gene: TRBJ2-1
d_gene: -
v_gene: TRBV29-1
abundance: -
CDR3nt: TGCAGCGTTGGACAGACATACAATGAGCAGTTCTTC
CDR3aa: CSVGQTYNEQFF

j_gene: TRBJ2-7
d_gene: -
v_gene: TRBV6-5
abundance: -
CDR3nt: TGTGCCAGCAGGTCCAGGAGGAGCTCCTACGAGCAGTACTTC
CDR3aa: CASRSRRSSYEQYF

j_gene: TRBJ1-1
d_gene: TRBD1
v_gene: TRBV7-6
abundance: -
CDR3nt: TGTGCCAGCAGCCCAGGGACAGGGGGCACTGAAGCTTTCTTT
CDR3aa: CASSPGTGGTEAFF

j_gene: TRBJ1-1
d_gene: -
v_gene: TRBV11-2
abundance: -
CDR3nt: TGTGCCAGCGGTGTTGGCCCTGAAGCTTTCTTT
CDR3aa: CASGVGPEAFF

j_gene: TRBJ2-7
d_gene: -
v_gene: TRBV28
abundance: -
CDR3nt: TGTGCCAGCAGTTTCCGCACGACAGGACTCTACGAGCAGTACTTC
CDR3aa: CASSFRTTGLYEQYF

j_gene: TRBJ2-2
d_gene: -
v_gene: TRBV4-2
abundance: -
CDR3nt: TGTGCCAGCAGCAACCTAGTCGCGGACACCGGGGAGCTGTTTTTT
CDR3aa: CASSNLVADTGELFF

j_gene: TRBJ2-1
d_gene: TRBD2
v_gene: TRBV7-8
abundance: -
CDR3nt: TGTGCCAGCAGCTCTAGGTACAGCGGGAGTAGATATGAGCAGTTCTTC
CDR3aa: CASSSRYSGSRYEQFF

j_gene: TRBJ1-5
d_gene: -
v_gene: TRBV6-1
abundance: -
CDR3nt: TGTGCCAGCAGTGAAGGACAGGTAAAAAGTTATCAGCCCCAGCATTTT
CDR3aa: CASSEGQVKSYQPQHF

j_gene: TRBJ2-7
d_gene: -
v_gene: TRBV15
abundance: once
CDR3nt: TGTGCCACCAGCAGAGATGTTGCGGCGATTATGGAGCAGTACTTC
CDR3aa: CATSRDVAAIMEQYF

j_gene: TRBJ2-3
d_gene: TRBD2
v_gene: TRBV4-3
abundance: -
CDR3nt: TGCGCCAGCAGCCTTGGGACTAGCGGGTATGGGGGGGGGTCAGATACGCAGTATTTT
CDR3aa: CASSLGTSGYGGGSDTQYF

j_gene: TRBJ1-3
d_gene: -
v_gene: TRBV6-1
abundance: -
CDR3nt: TGTGCCAGCGCCCCCGGAGCATCAAATGGAAACACCATATATTTT
CDR3aa: CASAPGASNGNTIYF

j_gene: TRBJ2-2
d_gene: -
v_gene: TRBV7-2
abundance: -
CDR3nt: TGTGCCAGCAGCAAGGACAGTTTGAACACCGGGGAGCTGTTTTTT
CDR3aa: CASSKDSLNTGELFF

j_gene: TRBJ1-1
d_gene: -
v_gene: TRBV7-2
abundance: -
CDR3nt: TGTGCCAGCAGCCCCGGACGACTACGGCTGGGGATGAACACTGAAGCTTTCTTT
CDR3aa: CASSPGRLRLGMNTEAFF

j_gene: TRBJ2-7
d_gene: TRBD1
v_gene: TRBV18
abundance: -
CDR3nt: TGTGCCAGCTCACCTACGGGGACAGGGGACGAGCAGTACTTC
CDR3aa: CASSPTGTGDEQYF

j_gene: TRBJ2-2
d_gene: -
v_gene: TRBV6-5
abundance: few
CDR3nt: TGTGCCAGCAGCTGGGGACTCACCGGGGAGCTGTTTTTT
CDR3aa: CASSWGLTGELFF

j_gene: TRBJ1-4
d_gene: -
v_gene: TRBV6-5
abundance: -
CDR3nt: TGTGCCAGCAGAGGAGGTGATTCAACTAATGAAAAACTGTTTTTT
CDR3aa: CASRGGDSTNEKLFF

j_gene: TRBJ2-5
d_gene: -
v_gene: TRBV7-3
abundance: -
CDR3nt: TGTGCCAGCAGCCCGGAAGGGGGTCAACGGACCCAGTACTTC
CDR3aa: CASSPEGGQRTQYF

j_gene: TRBJ2-7
d_gene: TRBD1
v_gene: TRBV29-1
abundance: -
CDR3nt: TGCAGCGTGGAAGGACAGGGTGGCTACGAGCAGTACTTC
CDR3aa: CSVEGQGGYEQYF

j_gene: TRBJ1-1
d_gene: TRBD1
v_gene: TRBV4-2
abundance: -
CDR3nt: TGTGCCAGCAGCCAGGGCAATCAGGGGGCCGGCAACACTGAAGCTTTCTTT
CDR3aa: CASSQGNQGAGNTEAFF

j_gene: TRBJ1-2
d_gene: -
v_gene: TRBV5-4
abundance: -
CDR3nt: TGTGCCAGCAGCTTTTCGGTGGGGGGGTCCTATGGCTACACCTTC
CDR3aa: CASSFSVGGSYGYTF